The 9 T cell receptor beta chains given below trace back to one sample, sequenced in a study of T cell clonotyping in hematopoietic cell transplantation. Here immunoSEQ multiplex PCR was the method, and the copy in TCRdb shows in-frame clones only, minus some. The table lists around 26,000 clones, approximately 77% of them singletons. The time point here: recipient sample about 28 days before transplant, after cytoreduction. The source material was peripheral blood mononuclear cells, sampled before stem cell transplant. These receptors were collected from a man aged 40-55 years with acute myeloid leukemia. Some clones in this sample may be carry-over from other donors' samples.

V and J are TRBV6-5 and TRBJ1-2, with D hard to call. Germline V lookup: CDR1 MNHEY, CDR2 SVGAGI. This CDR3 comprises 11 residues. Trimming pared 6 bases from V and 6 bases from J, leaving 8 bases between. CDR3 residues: CASRFADGYTF. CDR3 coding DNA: TGTGCCAGCAGGTTCGCGGATGGCTACACCTTC.

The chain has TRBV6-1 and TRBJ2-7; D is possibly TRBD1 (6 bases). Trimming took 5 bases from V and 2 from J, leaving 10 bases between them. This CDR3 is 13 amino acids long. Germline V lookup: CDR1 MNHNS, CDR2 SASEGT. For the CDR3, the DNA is TGTGCCAGCAGTATGGACAGCACCTACGAGCAGTACTTC. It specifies CASSMDSTYEQYF.

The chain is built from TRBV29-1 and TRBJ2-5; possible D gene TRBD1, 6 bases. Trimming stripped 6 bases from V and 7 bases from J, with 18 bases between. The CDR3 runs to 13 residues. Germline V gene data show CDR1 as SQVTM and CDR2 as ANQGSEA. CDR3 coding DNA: TGCAGCGTCGAGGACTCCCAGGGGTCGACCCAGTACTTC. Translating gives CSVEDSQGSTQYF. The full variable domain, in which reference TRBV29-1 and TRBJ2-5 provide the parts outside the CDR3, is SAVISQKPSRDICQRGTSLTIQCQVDSQVTMMFWYRQQPGQSLTLIATANQGSEATYESGFVIDKFPISRPNLTFSTLTVSNMSPEDSSIYLCSVEDSQGSTQYFGPGTRLLVL.

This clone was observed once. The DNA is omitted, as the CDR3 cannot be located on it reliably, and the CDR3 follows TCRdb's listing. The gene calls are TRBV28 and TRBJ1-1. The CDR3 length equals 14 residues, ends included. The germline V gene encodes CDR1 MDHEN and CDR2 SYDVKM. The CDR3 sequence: CASSTSSQYPEAFF.

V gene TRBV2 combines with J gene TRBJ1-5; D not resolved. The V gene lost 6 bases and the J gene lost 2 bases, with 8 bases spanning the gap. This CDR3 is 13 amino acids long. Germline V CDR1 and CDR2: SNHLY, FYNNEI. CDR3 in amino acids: CASSGRRNQPQHF. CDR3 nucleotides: TGTGCCAGCAGCGGACGGCGCAATCAGCCCCAGCATTTT.

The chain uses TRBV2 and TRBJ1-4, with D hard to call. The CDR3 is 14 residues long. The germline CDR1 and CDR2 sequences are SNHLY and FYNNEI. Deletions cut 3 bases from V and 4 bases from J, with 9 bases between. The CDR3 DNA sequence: TGTGCCAGCAGTGATAGCACGATTAATGAAAAACTGTTTTTT. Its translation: CASSDSTINEKLFF.

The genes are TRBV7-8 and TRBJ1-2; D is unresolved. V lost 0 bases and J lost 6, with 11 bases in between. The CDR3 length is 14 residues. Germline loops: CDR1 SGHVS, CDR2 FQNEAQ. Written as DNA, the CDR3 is TGTGCCAGCAGCTTAGCGGGGTACGTGGATGGCTACACCTTC. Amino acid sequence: CASSLAGYVDGYTF.

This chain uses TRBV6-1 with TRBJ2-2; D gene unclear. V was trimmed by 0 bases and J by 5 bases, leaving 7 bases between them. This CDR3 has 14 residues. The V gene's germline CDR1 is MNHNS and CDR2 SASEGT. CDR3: CASSEAPGTGELFF. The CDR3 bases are TGTGCCAGCAGTGAAGCCCCAGGTACCGGGGAGCTGTTTTTT.

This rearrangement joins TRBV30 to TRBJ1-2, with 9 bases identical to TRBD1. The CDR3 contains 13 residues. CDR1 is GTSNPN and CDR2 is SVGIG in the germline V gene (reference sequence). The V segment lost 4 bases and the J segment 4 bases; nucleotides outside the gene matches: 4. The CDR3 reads CAWIPDRGYGYTF. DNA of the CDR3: TGTGCCTGGATCCCGGACAGGGGCTATGGCTACACCTTC.